These T cell receptor beta chains were read from a single sample in a study of PD-L1 blockade in urothelial cancer. Clones were read by immunoSEQ multiplex PCR, and TCRdb kept only the in-frame ones, dropping some. The sample includes about 25,000 clones, roughly 84% seen only once; the top ten take more than 1.5%. Here the sequenced sample was PBMCs, taken around atezolizumab (anti-PD-L1) treatment. These receptor sequences come from a man between 65 and 85 years old with urothelial cancer. Each CDR3 is given with its conserved first and last residue. Fields, in order: clone size, D gene, V gene, J gene, CDR3 DNA, CDR3 protein. A D gene is named only where the DNA matches it firmly. Clone size appears in some rows only: once, few, many, or a class for an expanded clone.

NA	NA	TRBV5-8	TRBJ1-2	TGTGCCAGCAGCCTGGGGCTCCAGAGGGGCTACACCTTC	CASSLGLQRGYTF
NA	NA	TRBV4-3	TRBJ1-1	TGCGCCAGCAGCCAAGGGACAGAGAACACTGAAGCTTTCTTT	CASSQGTENTEAFF
NA	TRBD1	TRBV2	TRBJ1-1	TGTGCCAGCAGTCCCGGGACAGGGGGATGGTTCACTGAAGCTTTCTTT	CASSPGTGGWFTEAFF
NA	TRBD2	TRBV5-1	TRBJ2-1	TGCGCCAGCAGCTCAGGACTAGCGGGAGGGATATACAATGAGCAGTTCTTC	CASSSGLAGGIYNEQFF
NA	NA	TRBV9	TRBJ1-1	TGTGCCAGCAGCGTTGACAGGATTTCTATGAACACTGAAGCTTTCTTT	CASSVDRISMNTEAFF
NA	TRBD2	TRBV7-9	TRBJ2-1	TGTGCCAGCAGCTCCTCCGGGAGGGAATCTGAGCAGTTCTTC	CASSSSGRESEQFF
NA	NA	TRBV5-5	TRBJ2-5	TGTGCCAGCAGCTTCAGGGCTCGGGAGACCCAGTACTTC	CASSFRARETQYF
NA	TRBD1	TRBV28	TRBJ2-1	TGTGCCAGCATTTCCCCGGGACAGTACAATGAGCAGTTCTTC	CASISPGQYNEQFF
NA	TRBD1	TRBV6-1	TRBJ1-5	TGTGCCAGCAGTGCTGGGACAGCCGGGCCCCAGCATTTT	CASSAGTAGPQHF
NA	TRBD1	TRBV5-6	TRBJ2-7	TGTGCCAGCAGCTGGGGACAGGCCTACGAGCAGTACTTC	CASSWGQAYEQYF
NA	NA	TRBV30	TRBJ2-1	TGTGCCTGGAGACCGAGATACAATGAGCAGTTCTTC	CAWRPRYNEQFF
NA	NA	TRBV4-3	TRBJ1-1	TGCGCCAGCAGCCAAGGACTTCGTGCTGAAGCTTTCTTT	CASSQGLRAEAFF
NA	NA	TRBV27	TRBJ2-1	TGTGCCAGCAGTTTAATTATCGGGGAAACCTACAATGAGCAGTTCTTC	CASSLIIGETYNEQFF
once	NA	TRBV5-1	TRBJ2-1	TGCGCCAGCAGCTTCGAACTAGGAGTCAATGAGCAGTTCTTC	CASSFELGVNEQFF
few	NA	TRBV2	TRBJ1-2	TGTGCCAGGAACAGAGATGGTTATGGCTACACCTTC	CARNRDGYGYTF
once	TRBD1	TRBV6-4	TRBJ1-5	TGTGCCAGCAGTGGCTGGACAGGACAGGGCAATCAGCCCCAGCATTTT	CASSGWTGQGNQPQHF
NA	TRBD1	TRBV28	TRBJ1-5	TGTGCCAGCAGTGTGACAGGGTGGAGGGATCAGCCCCAGCATTTT	CASSVTGWRDQPQHF
NA	TRBD1	TRBV19	TRBJ2-5	TGTGCCAGTAGTACCACAGGGGTGGTGGAAGAGACCCAGTACTTC	CASSTTGVVEETQYF
few	NA	TRBV6-5	TRBJ2-7	TGTGCCAGCAGTTATGCCGGGATGGCCTACGAGCAGTACTTC	CASSYAGMAYEQYF
NA	NA	TRBV7-2	TRBJ2-7	TGTGCCAGCAGCTCCCGTACTGGTTCCTACGAGCAGTACTTC	CASSSRTGSYEQYF
few	NA	TRBV2	TRBJ1-2	TGTGCCAGCAGTGGCGGGCAGAGGTATCACTATGGCTACACCTTC	CASSGGQRYHYGYTF
NA	NA	TRBV5-1	TRBJ2-1	TGCGCCAGCAGCTTGGGGACAGACAATGAGCAGTTCTTC	CASSLGTDNEQFF
NA	NA	TRBV19	TRBJ2-1	TGTGCCAGTAGGCAGTACAATGAGCAGTTCTTC	CASRQYNEQFF
once	NA	TRBV6-5	TRBJ2-5	TGTGCCAGCACCCCCGTCGGTAGCGGCCCCAAGACCCAGTACTTC	CASTPVGSGPKTQYF
NA	NA	TRBV4-1	TRBJ1-5	TGCGCCAGCAGTCTAATACAGGGCAGCAATCAGCCCCAGCATTTT	CASSLIQGSNQPQHF
NA	TRBD1	TRBV4-3	TRBJ2-1	TGCGCCAGCAGCCAAATCCGGGACAGGGGGTGGCATGAGCAGTTCTTC	CASSQIRDRGWHEQFF
once	TRBD2	TRBV10-3	TRBJ2-1	TGTGCCATCAGTGAGACTAGCGGGGAATACAATGAGCAGTTCTTC	CAISETSGEYNEQFF
NA	TRBD2	TRBV18	TRBJ2-4	TGTGCCAGCTCACCAAGGCGGGAGGGCCCTGTGGCCAAAAACATTCAGTACTTC	CASSPRREGPVAKNIQYF
NA	NA	TRBV28	TRBJ2-7	TGTGCCAGCAGTTTATCCCAGGGGTCGGGGTACGAGCAGTACTTC	CASSLSQGSGYEQYF
NA	TRBD2	TRBV5-6	TRBJ2-3	TGTGCCAGCAGCTTGGAGGCGGGAGGCACAGATACGCAGTATTTT	CASSLEAGGTDTQYF
few	NA	TRBV19	TRBJ2-1	TGTGCCAGTAGTCCTCTCGCGGGGATCGCGTCAAATGAGCAGTTCTTC	CASSPLAGIASNEQFF
once	NA	TRBV6-5	TRBJ1-1	TGTGCCAGCAGTTATCGTGTGGGGCGCGGCACTGAAGCTTTCTTT	CASSYRVGRGTEAFF
NA	NA	TRBV11-2	TRBJ2-7	TGTGCCAGCAGCCCCCAATCCGCGACAGGAAATTACGAGCAGTACTTC	CASSPQSATGNYEQYF
once	TRBD1	TRBV2	TRBJ2-7	TGTGCCAGCAGCGGGACAGGGGGGATGACCTACGAGCAGTACTTC	CASSGTGGMTYEQYF
few	NA	TRBV19	TRBJ1-5	TGTGCCAGTAGTAAGGAGGCGACTTTGAGCAATCAGCCCCAGCATTTT	CASSKEATLSNQPQHF
NA	NA	TRBV9	TRBJ1-2	TGTGCCAGCAGCGTAGAGGGGGAAAACTATGGCTACACCTTC	CASSVEGENYGYTF
NA	NA	TRBV4-2	TRBJ1-5	TGTGCCAGCAGCCAAGAACCCAACAGGCATCAGCCCCAGCATTTT	CASSQEPNRHQPQHF
few	NA	TRBV10-1	TRBJ2-3	TGCGCCAGCAGTGAAGGAGGGGACACAGATACGCAGTATTTT	CASSEGGDTDTQYF
NA	NA	TRBV28	TRBJ1-2	TGTGCCAGCAGGGAGGGGTTCCTCTATGGCTACACCTTC	CASREGFLYGYTF
NA	NA	TRBV4-3	TRBJ2-3	TGCGCCAGCAGCCAAGAGCCTGTTCGAGCGGAGGAGGCAGATACGCAGTATTTT	CASSQEPVRAEEADTQYF
NA	TRBD2	TRBV7-8	TRBJ2-6	TGTGCCAGCATGCTCGGGGGGTCCGGGGCCAACGTCCTGACTTTC	CASMLGGSGANVLTF
NA	NA	TRBV5-4	TRBJ2-2	TGTGCCAGCAGTTGGGGAGGTAGCGCCAACACCGGGGAGCTGTTTTTT	CASSWGGSANTGELFF
NA	NA	TRBV5-4	TRBJ2-7	TGTGCCAGCAGCTCGAGGGACTACGAGCAGTACTTC	CASSSRDYEQYF
NA	NA	TRBV4-2	TRBJ2-3	TGTGCCAGCAGCCAAGGGCTTCCGGATACGCAGTATTTT	CASSQGLPDTQYF
NA	NA	TRBV15	TRBJ1-2	TGTGCCACCAGCAGAGCGGCCGCGACACCGTATGGCTACACCTTC	CATSRAAATPYGYTF
NA	TRBD1	TRBV7-2	TRBJ1-2	TGTGCCAGCAGCCCACAGGGGAACTATGGCTACACCTTC	CASSPQGNYGYTF
NA	TRBD1	TRBV7-2	TRBJ2-1	TGTGCCAGCAGCTTATTTGTAGGGGGCCTTGTAAAGAACAATGAGCAGTTCTTC	CASSLFVGGLVKNNEQFF
NA	TRBD2	TRBV28	TRBJ2-1	TGTGCCAGCACTCCCTCACTAGCGGGAGGCTACAATGAGCAGTTCTTC	CASTPSLAGGYNEQFF
NA	TRBD1	TRBV27	TRBJ1-1	TGTGCCAGCAGTTCCCCCACAGGGGACACCATGAACACTGAAGCTTTCTTT	CASSSPTGDTMNTEAFF
NA	NA	TRBV28	TRBJ1-2	TGTGCCAGCAGTCTTATGCGGCAGGGCTATGGCTACACCTTC	CASSLMRQGYGYTF
NA	TRBD2	TRBV7-2	TRBJ2-1	TGTGCCAGCATATCCGGGAGGGGCCCTTACAATGAGCAGTTCTTC	CASISGRGPYNEQFF
few	TRBD2	TRBV6-1	TRBJ2-7	TGTGCCAGCAGTGAACGGGAGGGCGAGAACTACGAGCAGTACTTC	CASSEREGENYEQYF
once	TRBD2	TRBV9	TRBJ2-1	TGTGCCAGCAGCGTGGAAACTAGCGGTCCCTACAATGAGCAGTTCTTC	CASSVETSGPYNEQFF
NA	TRBD1	TRBV7-9	TRBJ2-5	TGTGCCAGCAGCCCCGGACAGGCGAAAGAGACCCAGTACTTC	CASSPGQAKETQYF
NA	NA	TRBV7-9	TRBJ1-1	TGTGCCAGCAGCTTACAGGGGTCGAACACTGAAGCTTTCTTT	CASSLQGSNTEAFF
NA	TRBD2	TRBV6-5	TRBJ2-1	TGTGCCAGCACCCCCGCAGGGACTAGCGGGAGGCTGTTCTTC	CASTPAGTSGRLFF
few	NA	TRBV7-6	TRBJ2-7	TGTGCCAGCAGCTTAATCCCCTCACCGGGGGAGCAGTACTTC	CASSLIPSPGEQYF
NA	TRBD2	TRBV5-1	TRBJ2-5	TGCGCCAGCAGCAGAACCCCTAGTAGCGGGAGAGGAACAGAGACCCAGTACTTC	CASSRTPSSGRGTETQYF
NA	TRBD1	TRBV19	TRBJ2-1	TGTGCCAGTAGTATAGGTTCCGGGACAGGGAACGTGAGGGAGCAGTTCTTC	CASSIGSGTGNVREQFF